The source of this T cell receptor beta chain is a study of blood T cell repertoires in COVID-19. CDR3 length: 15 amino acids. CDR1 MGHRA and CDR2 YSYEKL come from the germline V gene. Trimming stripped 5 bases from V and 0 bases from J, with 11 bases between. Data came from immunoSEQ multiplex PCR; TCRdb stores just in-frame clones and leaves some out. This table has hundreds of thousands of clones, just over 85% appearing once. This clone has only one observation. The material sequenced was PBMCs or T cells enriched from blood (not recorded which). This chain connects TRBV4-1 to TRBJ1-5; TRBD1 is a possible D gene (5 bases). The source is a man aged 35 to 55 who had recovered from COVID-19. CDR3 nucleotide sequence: TGCGCCAGCAGCGTCGGGGGATATAGCAATCAGCCCCAGCATTTT. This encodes CASSVGGYSNQPQHF.